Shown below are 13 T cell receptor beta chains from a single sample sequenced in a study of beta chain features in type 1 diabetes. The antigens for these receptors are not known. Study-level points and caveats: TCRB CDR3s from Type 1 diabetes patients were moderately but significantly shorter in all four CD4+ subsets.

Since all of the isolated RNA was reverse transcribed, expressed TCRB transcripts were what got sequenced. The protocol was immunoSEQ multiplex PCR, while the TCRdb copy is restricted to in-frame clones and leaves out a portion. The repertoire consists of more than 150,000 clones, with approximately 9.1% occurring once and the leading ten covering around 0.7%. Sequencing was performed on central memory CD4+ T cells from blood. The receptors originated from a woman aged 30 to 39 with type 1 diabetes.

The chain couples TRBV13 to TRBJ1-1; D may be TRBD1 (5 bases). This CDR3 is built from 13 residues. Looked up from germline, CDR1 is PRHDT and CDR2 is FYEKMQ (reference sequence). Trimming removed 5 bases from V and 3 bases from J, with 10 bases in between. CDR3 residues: CASSIQQDTEAFF. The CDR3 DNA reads TGTGCCAGCAGCATACAACAGGACACTGAAGCTTTCTTT.

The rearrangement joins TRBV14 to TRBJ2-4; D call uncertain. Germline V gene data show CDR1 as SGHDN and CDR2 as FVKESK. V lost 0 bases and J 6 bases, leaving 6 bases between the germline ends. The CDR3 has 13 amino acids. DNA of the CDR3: TGTGCCAGCAGCCAAGAATACAGAAACATTCAGTACTTC. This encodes CASSQEYRNIQYF.

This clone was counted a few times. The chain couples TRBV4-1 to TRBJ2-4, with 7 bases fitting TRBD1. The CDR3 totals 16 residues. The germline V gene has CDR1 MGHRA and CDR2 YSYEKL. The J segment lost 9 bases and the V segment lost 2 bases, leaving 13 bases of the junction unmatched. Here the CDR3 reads CASSQSQLTGSGIQYF. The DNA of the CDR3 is TGCGCCAGCAGCCAATCTCAACTGACAGGGTCAGGCATTCAGTACTTC.

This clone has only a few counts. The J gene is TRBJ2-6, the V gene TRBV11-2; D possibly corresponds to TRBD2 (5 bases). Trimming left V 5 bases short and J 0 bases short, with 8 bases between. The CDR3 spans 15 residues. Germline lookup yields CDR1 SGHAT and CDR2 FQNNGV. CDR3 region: CASSPDYSGANVLTF. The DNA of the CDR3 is TGTGCCAGCAGCCCTGACTACTCTGGGGCCAACGTCCTGACTTTC.

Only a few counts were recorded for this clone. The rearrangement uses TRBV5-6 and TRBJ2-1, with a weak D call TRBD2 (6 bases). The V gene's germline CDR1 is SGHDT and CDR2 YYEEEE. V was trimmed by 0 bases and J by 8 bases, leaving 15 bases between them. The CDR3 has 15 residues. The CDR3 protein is CASSLASEARDEQFF. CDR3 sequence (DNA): TGTGCCAGCAGCTTGGCTAGCGAGGCCAGGGATGAGCAGTTCTTC.

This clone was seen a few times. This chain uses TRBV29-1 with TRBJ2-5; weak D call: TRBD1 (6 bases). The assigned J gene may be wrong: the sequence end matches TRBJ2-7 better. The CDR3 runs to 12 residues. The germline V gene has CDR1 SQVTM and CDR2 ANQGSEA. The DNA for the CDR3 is TGCAGCGTTGGGACAGAGGGCTACGAGCAGTACTTC. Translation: CSVGTEGYEQYF.

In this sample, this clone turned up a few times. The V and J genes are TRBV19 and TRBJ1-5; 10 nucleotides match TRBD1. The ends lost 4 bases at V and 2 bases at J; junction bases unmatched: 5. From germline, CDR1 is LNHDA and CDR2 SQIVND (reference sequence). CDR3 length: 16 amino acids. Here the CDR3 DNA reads TGTGCCAGTAGTAGGCGACAGGGGGCTGGCAATCAGCCCCAGCATTTT. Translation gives CASSRRQGAGNQPQHF.

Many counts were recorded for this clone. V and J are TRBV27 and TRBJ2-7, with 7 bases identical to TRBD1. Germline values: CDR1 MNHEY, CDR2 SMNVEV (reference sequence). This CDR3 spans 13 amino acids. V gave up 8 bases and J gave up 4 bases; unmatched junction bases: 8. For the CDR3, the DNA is TGTGCCAGCTCCCGACAGGGCGGATACGAGCAGTACTTC. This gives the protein CASSRQGGYEQYF.

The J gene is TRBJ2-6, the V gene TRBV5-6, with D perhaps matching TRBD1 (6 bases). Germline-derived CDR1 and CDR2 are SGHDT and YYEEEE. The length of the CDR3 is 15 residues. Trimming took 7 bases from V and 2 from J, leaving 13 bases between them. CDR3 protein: CASGNRAAGANVLTF. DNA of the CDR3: TGTGCCAGCGGGAACAGGGCCGCTGGGGCCAACGTCCTGACTTTC.

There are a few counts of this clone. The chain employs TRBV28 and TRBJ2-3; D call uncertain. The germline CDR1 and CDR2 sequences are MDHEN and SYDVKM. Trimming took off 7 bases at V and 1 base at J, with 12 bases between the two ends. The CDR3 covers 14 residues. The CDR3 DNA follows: TGTGCCAGCACCCAAGGAGCAGGCACAGATACGCAGTATTTT. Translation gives CASTQGAGTDTQYF.

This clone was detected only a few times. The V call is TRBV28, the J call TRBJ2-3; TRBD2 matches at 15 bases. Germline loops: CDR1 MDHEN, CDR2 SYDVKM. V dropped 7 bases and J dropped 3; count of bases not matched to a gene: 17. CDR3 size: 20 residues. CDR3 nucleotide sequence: TGTGCCAGCAAACTCCCCGGACTAGCGGGAGGGCCCGCTTCAACAGATACGCAGTATTTT. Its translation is CASKLPGLAGGPASTDTQYF.

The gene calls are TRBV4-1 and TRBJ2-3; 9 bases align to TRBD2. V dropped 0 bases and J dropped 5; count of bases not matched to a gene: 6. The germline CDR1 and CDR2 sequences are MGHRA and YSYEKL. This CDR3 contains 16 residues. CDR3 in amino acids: CASSQDGVSGGDTQYF. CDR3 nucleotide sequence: TGCGCCAGCAGCCAAGATGGGGTTAGCGGGGGAGATACGCAGTATTTT.

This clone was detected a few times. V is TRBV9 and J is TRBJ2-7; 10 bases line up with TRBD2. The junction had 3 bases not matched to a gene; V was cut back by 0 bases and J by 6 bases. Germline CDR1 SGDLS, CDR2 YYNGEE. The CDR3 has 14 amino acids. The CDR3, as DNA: TGTGCCAGCAGCGTAGCAGCGGGAGGGCTCGAGCAGTACTTC. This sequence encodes CASSVAAGGLEQYF.